This T cell receptor (beta chain) comes out of a study of OX40 agonist ivuxolimab in advanced cancers. The wider study: Intravenous ivuxolimab was administered to patients every 2 weeks at 0.01 to 10 mg/kg.

Per the germline V gene, CDR1 is SNHLY and CDR2 is FYNNEI. V lost 7 bases and J lost 0, with 10 bases in between. This CDR3 is 13 amino acids long. Study-level points and caveats: CD4+ and CD8+ T cells in blood underwent clonal expansion by week 6 at 0.1 to 3.0 mg/kg. A proportion of nonresponders additionally exhibited low normalized T-cell clonal expansion.

Some clones are missing from TCRdb's copy, which holds only in-frame ones; the method was immunoSEQ multiplex PCR. The profile shows around 46,000 clones, approximately 84% of them singletons. Worth noting for this clone: What it recognizes is unknown.

The V gene is TRBV2, the J gene TRBJ2-7; the D gene is possibly TRBD1 (5 bases). Sequencing was performed on CD4+ or CD8+ T cells sorted from blood, taken in a trial of the OX40 agonist ivuxolimab. The receptor's source is an adult with an advanced solid tumor such as melanoma, head and neck, liver or kidney cancer. CDR3 sequence: CASMIDSSYEQYF. DNA for the CDR3: TGTGCCAGCATGATTGACAGCTCCTACGAGCAGTACTTC.